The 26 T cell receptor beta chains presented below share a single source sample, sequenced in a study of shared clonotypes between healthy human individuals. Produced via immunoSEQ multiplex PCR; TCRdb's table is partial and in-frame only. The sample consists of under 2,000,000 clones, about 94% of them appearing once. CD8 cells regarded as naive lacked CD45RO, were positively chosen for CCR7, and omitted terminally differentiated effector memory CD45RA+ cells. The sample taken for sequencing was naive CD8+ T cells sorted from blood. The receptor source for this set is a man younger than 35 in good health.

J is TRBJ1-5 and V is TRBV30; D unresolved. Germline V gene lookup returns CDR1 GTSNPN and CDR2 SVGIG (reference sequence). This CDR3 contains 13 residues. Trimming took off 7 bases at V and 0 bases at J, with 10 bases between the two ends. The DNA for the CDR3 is TGTGCCTCCTTTGCGGATAGCAATCAGCCCCAGCATTTT. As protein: CASFADSNQPQHF.

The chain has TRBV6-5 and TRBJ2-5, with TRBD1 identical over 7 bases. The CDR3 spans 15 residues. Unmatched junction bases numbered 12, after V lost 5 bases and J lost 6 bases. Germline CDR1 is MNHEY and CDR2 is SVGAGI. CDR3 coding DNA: TGTGCCAGCAGTCCTCGGACAGGAACAGTAAAGACCCAGTACTTC. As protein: CASSPRTGTVKTQYF.

The CDR3 loop is CASSPGWPYEQYF. Here the CDR3 DNA reads TGCGCCAGCAGCCCAGGGTGGCCCTACGAGCAGTACTTC. The chain links TRBV10-2 to TRBJ2-5, with D tentatively TRBD1 (5 bases). The J call may be in error: the DNA end matches TRBJ2-7 better. CDR3 length equals 13 residues. Germline V lookup: CDR1 WSHSY, CDR2 SAAADI.

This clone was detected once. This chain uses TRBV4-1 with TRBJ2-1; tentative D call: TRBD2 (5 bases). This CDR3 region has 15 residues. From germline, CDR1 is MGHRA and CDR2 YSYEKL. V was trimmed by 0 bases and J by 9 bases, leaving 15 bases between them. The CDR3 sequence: CASSQEATIEGEQFF. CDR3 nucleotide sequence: TGCGCCAGCAGCCAAGAGGCCACGATCGAGGGTGAGCAGTTCTTC.

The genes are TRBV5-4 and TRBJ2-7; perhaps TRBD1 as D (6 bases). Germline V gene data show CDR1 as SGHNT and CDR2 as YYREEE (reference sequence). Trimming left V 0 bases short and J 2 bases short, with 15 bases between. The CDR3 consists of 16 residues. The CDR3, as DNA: TGTGCCAGCAGCTTGGCCGGGCAGGGGCGAACCTACGAGCAGTACTTC. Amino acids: CASSLAGQGRTYEQYF.

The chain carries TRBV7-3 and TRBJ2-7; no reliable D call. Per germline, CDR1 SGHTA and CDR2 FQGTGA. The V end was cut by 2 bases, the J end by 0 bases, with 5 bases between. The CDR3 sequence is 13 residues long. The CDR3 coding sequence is TGTGCCAGCAGCTTACAGAGCTCCTACGAGCAGTACTTC. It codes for CASSLQSSYEQYF.

CDR3 bases: TGTGCCAGCAGCTGGACAGGGAGCTCCTACGAGCAGTACTTC. Protein sequence: CASSWTGSSYEQYF. V gene TRBV5-6 combines with J gene TRBJ2-7, with TRBD1 matching 8 bases. Germline CDR1 is SGHDT and CDR2 is YYEEEE. The trim removed 3 bases at V and 0 bases at J, leaving 2 bases unmatched. This CDR3 comprises 14 residues.

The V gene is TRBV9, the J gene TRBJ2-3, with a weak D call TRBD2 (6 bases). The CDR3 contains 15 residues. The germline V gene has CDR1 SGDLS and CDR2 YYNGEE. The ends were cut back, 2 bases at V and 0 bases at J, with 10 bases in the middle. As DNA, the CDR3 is TGTGCCAGCAGCGTCATCGGGACTAGCACAGATACGCAGTATTTT. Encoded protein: CASSVIGTSTDTQYF.

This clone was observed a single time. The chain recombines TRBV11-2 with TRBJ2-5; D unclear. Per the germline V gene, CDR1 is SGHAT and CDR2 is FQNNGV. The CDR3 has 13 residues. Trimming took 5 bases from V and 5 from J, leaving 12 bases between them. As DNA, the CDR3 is TGTGCCAGCAGCCGACCCTTAAGTGAGACCCAGTACTTC. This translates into CASSRPLSETQYF.

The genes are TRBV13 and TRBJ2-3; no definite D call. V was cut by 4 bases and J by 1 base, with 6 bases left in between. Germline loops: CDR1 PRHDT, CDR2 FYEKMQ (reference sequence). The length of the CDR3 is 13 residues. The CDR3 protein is CASSSGGTDTQYF. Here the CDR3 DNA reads TGTGCCAGCAGCTCTGGGGGCACAGATACGCAGTATTTT. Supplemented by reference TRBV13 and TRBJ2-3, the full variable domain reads AAGVIQSPRHLIKEKRETATLKCYPIPRHDTVYWYQQGPGQDPQFLISFYEKMQSDKGSIPDRFSAQQFSDYHSELNMSSLELGDSALYFCASSSGGTDTQYFGPGTRLTVL.

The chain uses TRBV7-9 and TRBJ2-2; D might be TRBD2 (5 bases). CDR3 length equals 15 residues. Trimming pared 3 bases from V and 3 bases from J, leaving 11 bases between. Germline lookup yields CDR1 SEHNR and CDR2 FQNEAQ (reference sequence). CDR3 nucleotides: TGTGCCAGCAGCTTTCAGTCGGGGTACACCGGGGAGCTGTTTTTT. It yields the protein CASSFQSGYTGELFF.

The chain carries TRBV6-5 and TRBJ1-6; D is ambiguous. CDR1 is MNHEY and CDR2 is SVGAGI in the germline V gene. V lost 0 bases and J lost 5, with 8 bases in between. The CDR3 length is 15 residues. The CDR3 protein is CASSYSTTDNSPLHF. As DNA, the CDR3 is TGTGCCAGCAGTTACTCAACGACGGATAATTCACCCCTCCACTTT.

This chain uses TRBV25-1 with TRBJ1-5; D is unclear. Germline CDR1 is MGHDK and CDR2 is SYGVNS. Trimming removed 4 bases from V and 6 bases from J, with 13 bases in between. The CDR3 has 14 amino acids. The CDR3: CASSASSGIQPQHF. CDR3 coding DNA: TGTGCCAGCAGTGCCTCTTCAGGTATTCAGCCCCAGCATTTT.

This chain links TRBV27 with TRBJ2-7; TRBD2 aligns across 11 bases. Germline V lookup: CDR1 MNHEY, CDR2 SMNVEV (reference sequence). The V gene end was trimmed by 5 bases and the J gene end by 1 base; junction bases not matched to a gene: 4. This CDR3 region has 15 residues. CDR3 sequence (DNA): TGTGCCAGCAGTACACTAGCGGGAGAGTCCTACGAGCAGTACTTC. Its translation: CASSTLAGESYEQYF.

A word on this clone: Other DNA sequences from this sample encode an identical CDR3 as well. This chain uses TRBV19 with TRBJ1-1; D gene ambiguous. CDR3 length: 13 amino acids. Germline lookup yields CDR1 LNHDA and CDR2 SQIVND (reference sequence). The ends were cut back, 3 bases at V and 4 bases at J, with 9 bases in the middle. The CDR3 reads CASSIWGGTEAFF. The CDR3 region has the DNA TGTGCCAGTAGTATTTGGGGAGGCACTGAAGCTTTCTTT.

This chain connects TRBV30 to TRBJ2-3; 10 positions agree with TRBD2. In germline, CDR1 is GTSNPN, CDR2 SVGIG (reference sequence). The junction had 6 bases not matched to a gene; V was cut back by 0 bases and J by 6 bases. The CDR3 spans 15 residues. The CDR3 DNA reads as TGTGCCTGGAGTGTAGCGGGAGGGCCCAGGGATACGCAGTATTTT. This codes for CAWSVAGGPRDTQYF.

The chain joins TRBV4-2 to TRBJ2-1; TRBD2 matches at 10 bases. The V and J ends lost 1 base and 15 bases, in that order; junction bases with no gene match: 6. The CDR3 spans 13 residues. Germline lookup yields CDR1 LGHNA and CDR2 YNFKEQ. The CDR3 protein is CASSQGSGGAWFF. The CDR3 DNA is TGTGCCAGCAGCCAAGGGAGCGGGGGGGCTTGGTTCTTC.

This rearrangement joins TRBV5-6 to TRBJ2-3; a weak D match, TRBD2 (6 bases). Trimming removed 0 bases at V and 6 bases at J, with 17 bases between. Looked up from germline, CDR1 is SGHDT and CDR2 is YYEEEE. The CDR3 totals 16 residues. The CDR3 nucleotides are TGTGCCAGCAGCTTGGTTACGGGAGAAGGCGGGGATACGCAGTATTTT. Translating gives CASSLVTGEGGDTQYF.

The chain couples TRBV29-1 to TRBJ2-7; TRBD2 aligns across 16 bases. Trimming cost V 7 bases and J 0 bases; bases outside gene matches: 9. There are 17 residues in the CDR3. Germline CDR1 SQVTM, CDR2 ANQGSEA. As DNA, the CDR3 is TGCAGCGCCTCGCCGGGACTAGCGGGAGGGGGCTCCTACGAGCAGTACTTC. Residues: CSASPGLAGGGSYEQYF.

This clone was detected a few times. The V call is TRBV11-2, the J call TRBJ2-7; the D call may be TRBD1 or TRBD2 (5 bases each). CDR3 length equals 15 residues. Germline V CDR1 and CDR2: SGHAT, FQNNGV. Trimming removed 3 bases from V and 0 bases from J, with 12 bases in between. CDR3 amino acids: CASSFFGGSSYEQYF. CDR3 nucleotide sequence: TGTGCCAGCAGCTTTTTTGGGGGAAGCTCCTACGAGCAGTACTTC.

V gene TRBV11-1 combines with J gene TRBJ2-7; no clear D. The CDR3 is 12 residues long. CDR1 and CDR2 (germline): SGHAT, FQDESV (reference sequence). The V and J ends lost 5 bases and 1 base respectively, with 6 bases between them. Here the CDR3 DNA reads TGTGCCAGCAGCGCCCTATCCTACGAGCAGTACTTC. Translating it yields CASSALSYEQYF. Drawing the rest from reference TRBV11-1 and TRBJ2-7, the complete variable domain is EAEVAQSPRYKITEKSQAVAFWCDPISGHATLYWYRQILGQGPELLVQFQDESVVDDSQLPKDRFSAERLKGVDSTLKIQPAELGDSAMYLCASSALSYEQYFGPGTRLTVT.

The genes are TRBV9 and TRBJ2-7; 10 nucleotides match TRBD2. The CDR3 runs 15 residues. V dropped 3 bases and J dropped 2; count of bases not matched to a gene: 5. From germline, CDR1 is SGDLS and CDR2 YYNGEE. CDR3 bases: TGTGCCAGCAGCGCCCTAGCGGGAGACACCTACGAGCAGTACTTC. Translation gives CASSALAGDTYEQYF.

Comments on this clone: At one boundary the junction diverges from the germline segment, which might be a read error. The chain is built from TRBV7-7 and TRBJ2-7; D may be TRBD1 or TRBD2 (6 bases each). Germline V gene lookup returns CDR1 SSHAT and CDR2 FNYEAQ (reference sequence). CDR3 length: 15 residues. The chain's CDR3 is CASSPLPGASYEQYF. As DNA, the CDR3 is TGTGCTAGCAGCCCCCTTCCGGGGGCGTCCTACGAGCAGTACTTC.

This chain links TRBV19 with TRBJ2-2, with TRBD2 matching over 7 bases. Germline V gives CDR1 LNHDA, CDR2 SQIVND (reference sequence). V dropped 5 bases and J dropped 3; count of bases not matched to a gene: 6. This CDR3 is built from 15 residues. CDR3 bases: TGTGCCAGTAGTCAAAGCGGGGTGTACACCGGGGAGCTGTTTTTT. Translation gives CASSQSGVYTGELFF.

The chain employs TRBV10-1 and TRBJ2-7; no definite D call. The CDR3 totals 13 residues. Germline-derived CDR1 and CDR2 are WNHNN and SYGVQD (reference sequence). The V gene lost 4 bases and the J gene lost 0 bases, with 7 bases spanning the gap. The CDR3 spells CASSGSSSYEQYF. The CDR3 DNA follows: TGCGCCAGCAGTGGTTCCAGCTCCTACGAGCAGTACTTC.

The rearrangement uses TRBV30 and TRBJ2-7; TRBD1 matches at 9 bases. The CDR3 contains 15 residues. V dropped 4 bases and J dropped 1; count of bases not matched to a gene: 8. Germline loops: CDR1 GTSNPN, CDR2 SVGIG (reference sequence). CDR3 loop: CAWTNPGQGSYEQYF. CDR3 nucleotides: TGTGCCTGGACTAACCCGGGACAGGGTTCCTACGAGCAGTACTTC.